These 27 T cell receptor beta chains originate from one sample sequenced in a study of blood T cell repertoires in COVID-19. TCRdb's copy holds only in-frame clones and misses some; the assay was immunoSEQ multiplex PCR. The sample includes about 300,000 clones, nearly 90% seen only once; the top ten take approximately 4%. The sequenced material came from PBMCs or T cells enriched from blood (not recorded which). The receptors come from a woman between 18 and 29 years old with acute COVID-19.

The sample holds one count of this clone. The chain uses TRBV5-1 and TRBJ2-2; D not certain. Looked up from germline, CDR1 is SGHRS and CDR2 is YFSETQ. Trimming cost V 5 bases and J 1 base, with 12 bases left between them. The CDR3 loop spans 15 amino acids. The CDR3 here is CASRPQELNTGELFF. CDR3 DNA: TGCGCCAGCAGACCCCAGGAACTGAACACCGGGGAGCTGTTTTTT.

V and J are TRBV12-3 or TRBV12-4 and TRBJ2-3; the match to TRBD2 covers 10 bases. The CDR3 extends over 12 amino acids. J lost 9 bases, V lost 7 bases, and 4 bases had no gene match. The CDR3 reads CASTLAGETQYF. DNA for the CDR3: TGTGCCAGCACCCTAGCGGGAGAGACGCAGTATTTT.

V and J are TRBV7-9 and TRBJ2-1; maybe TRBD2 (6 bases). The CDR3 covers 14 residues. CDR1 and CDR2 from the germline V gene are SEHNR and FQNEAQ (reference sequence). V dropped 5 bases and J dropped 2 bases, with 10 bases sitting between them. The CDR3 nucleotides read TGTGCCAGCAGCGGCGGCGGGACCTACAATGAGCAGTTCTTC. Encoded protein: CASSGGGTYNEQFF.

CDR3 region: CASSLSSQGPIYGYTF. The CDR3 nucleotides are TGTGCCAGCAGTTTATCGTCCCAGGGGCCGATCTATGGCTACACCTTC. The rearrangement uses TRBV27 and TRBJ1-2, with a weak D call TRBD1 (6 bases). Germline V gives CDR1 MNHEY, CDR2 SMNVEV (reference sequence). The CDR3 spans 16 residues. Trimming pared 0 bases from V and 4 bases from J, leaving 15 bases between.

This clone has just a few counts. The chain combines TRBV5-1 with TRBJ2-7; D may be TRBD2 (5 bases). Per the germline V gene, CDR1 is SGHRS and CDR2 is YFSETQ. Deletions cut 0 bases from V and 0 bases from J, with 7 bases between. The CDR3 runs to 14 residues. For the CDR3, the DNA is TGCGCCAGCAGCTTGGCCGGGGTCTCCTACGAGCAGTACTTC. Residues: CASSLAGVSYEQYF.

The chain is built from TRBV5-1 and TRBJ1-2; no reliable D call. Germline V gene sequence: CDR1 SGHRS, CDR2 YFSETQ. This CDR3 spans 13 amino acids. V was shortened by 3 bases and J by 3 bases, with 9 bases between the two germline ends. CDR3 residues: CASSYQRDYGYTF. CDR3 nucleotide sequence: TGCGCCAGCAGCTATCAACGGGACTATGGCTACACCTTC.

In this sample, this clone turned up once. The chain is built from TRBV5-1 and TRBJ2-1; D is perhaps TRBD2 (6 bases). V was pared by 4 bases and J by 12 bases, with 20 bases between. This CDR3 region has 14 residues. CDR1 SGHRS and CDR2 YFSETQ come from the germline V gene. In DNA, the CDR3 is TGCGCCAGCAGCCTGACTAGTGGGGTTTTGGGGCAGTTCTTC. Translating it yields CASSLTSGVLGQFF.

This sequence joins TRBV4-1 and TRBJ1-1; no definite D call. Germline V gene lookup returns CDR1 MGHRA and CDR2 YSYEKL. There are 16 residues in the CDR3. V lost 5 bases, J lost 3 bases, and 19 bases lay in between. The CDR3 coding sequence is TGCGCCAGCAGCTCAGGTGGACTCTCGCGGGACACTGAAGCTTTCTTT. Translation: CASSSGGLSRDTEAFF.

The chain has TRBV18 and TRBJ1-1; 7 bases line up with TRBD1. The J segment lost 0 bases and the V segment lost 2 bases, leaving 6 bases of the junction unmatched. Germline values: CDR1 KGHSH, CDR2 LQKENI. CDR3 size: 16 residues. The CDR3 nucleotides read TGTGCCAGCTCACCAAAGCAGGGGGGTCTGAACACTGAAGCTTTCTTT. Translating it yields CASSPKQGGLNTEAFF.

The CDR3 region is CASSANYPGSNEKLFF. In DNA, the CDR3 is TGTGCCAGCAGCGCTAACTACCCGGGGTCAAATGAAAAACTGTTTTTT. The V and J genes are TRBV3-1 (or the pseudogene TRBV3-2) and TRBJ1-4; the D is unclear. V lost 5 bases, J lost 5 bases, and 18 bases lay in between. Germline lookup yields CDR1 LGHDT and CDR2 YNNKEL (reference sequence). This CDR3 comprises 16 residues.

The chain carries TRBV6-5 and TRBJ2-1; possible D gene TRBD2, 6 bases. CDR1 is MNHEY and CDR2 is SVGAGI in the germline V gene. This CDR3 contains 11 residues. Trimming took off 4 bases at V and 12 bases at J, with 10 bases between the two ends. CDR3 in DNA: TGTGCCAGCAGTTCGGAGGGATTGCAGTTCTTC. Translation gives CASSSEGLQFF.

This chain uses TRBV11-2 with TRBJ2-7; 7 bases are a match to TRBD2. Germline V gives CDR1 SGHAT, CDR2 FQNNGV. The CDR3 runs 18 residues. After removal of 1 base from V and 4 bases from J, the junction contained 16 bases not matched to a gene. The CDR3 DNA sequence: TGTGCCAGCAGCTTAGGTTATACTTCCGGGACTACGCAATACGAGCAGTACTTC. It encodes CASSLGYTSGTTQYEQYF.

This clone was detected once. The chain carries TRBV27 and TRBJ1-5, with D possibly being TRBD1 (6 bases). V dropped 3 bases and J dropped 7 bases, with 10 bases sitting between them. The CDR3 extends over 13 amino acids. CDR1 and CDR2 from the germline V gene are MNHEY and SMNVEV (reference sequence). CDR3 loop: CASSLGAGQPQHF. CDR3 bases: TGTGCCAGCAGTTTGGGGGCAGGGCAGCCCCAGCATTTT.

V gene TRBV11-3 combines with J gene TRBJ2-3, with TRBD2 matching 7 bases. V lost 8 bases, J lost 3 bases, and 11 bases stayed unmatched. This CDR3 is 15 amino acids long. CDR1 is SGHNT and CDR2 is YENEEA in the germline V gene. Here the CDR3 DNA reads TGTGCCAGCTCTACCGGGCTAGCGGAGACAGATACGCAGTATTTT. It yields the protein CASSTGLAETDTQYF.

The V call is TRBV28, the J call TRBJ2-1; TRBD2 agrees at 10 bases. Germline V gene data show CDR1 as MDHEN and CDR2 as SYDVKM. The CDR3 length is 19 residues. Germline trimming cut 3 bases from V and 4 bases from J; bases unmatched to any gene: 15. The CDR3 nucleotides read TGTGCCAGCAGTTTGTACCCCTGGGCTAGCGGGAGTAGTTACAATGAGCAGTTCTTC. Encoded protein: CASSLYPWASGSSYNEQFF.

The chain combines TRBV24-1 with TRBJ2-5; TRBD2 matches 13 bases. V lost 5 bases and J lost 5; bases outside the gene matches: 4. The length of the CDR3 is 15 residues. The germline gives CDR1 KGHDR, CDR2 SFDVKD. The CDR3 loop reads CATSALLAGGETQYF. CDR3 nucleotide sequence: TGTGCCACCAGTGCCCTACTAGCGGGAGGGGAGACCCAGTACTTC.

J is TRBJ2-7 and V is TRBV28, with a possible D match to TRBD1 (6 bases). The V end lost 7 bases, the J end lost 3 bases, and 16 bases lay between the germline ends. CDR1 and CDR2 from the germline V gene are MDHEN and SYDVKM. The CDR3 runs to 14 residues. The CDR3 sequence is CASTSLGQYYEQYF. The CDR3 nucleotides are TGTGCCAGCACCTCGTTAGGACAGTACTACGAGCAGTACTTC.

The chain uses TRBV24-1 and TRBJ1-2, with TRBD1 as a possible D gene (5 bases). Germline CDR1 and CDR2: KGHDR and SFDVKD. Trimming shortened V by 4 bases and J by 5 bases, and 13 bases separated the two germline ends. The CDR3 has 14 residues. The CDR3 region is CATSDPVKGYGYTF. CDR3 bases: TGTGCCACCAGTGACCCAGTCAAGGGGTATGGCTACACCTTC.

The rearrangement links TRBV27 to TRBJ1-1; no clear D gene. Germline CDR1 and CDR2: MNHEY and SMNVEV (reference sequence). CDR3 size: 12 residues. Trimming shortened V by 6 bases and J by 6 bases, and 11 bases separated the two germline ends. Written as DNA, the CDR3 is TGTGCCAGCAGCCACCCCGGGGCTGAAGCTTTCTTT. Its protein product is CASSHPGAEAFF.

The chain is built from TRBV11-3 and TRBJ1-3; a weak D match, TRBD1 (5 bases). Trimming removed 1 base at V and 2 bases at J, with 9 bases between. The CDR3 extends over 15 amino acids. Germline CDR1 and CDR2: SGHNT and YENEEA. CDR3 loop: CASSLAQGTGNTIYF. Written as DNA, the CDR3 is TGTGCCAGCAGCTTAGCGCAGGGAACTGGAAACACCATATATTTT.

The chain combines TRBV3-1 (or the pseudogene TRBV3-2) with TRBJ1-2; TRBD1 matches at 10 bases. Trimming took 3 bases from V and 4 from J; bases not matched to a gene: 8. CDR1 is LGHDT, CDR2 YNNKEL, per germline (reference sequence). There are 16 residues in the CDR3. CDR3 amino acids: CASSQKGQGFGYGYTF. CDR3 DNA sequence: TGTGCCAGCAGCCAGAAGGGACAGGGGTTTGGCTATGGCTACACCTTC.

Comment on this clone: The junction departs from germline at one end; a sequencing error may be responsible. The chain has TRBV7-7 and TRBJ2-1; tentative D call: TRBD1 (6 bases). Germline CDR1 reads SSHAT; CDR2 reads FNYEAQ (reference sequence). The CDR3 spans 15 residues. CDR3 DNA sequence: TGTGCTAGCAGCCCCAGGGGCAGCTCCTACAATGAGCAGTTCTTC. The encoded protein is CASSPRGSSYNEQFF.

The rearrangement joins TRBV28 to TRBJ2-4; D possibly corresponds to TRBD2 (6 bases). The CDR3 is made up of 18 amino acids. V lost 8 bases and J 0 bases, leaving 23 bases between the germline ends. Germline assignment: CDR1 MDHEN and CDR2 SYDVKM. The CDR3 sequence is CASSWGVGGALAKNIQYF. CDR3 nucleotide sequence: TGTGCCAGCTCTTGGGGGGTTGGAGGGGCACTAGCCAAAAACATTCAGTACTTC.

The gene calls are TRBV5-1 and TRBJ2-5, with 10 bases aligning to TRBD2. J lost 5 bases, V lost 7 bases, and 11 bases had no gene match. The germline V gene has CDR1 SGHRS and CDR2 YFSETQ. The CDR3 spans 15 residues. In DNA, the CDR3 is TGCGCCAGCGACCTAGCGTTAGCGGGAGGCGAGACCCAGTACTTC. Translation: CASDLALAGGETQYF.

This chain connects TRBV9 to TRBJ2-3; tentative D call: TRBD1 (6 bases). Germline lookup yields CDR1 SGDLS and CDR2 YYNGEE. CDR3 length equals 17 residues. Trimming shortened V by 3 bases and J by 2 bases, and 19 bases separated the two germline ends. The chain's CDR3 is CASSADRNWVNTDTQYF. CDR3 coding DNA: TGTGCCAGCAGCGCAGACAGGAATTGGGTGAACACAGATACGCAGTATTTT.

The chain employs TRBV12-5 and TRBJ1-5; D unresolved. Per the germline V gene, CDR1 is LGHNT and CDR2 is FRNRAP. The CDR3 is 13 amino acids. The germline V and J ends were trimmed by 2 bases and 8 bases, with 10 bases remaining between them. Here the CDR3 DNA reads TGTGCTAGTGGTTTGTCCCCGGGTGAGCCCCAGCATTTT. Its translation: CASGLSPGEPQHF.

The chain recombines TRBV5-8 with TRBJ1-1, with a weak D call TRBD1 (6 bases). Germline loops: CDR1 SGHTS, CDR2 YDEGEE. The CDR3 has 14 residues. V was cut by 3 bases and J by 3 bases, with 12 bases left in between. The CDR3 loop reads CASSWSGVDTEAFF. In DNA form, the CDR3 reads TGTGCCAGCAGCTGGTCAGGGGTGGACACTGAAGCTTTCTTT.